Sequencing of this T cell receptor beta chain was carried out in a study of graft-versus-host responses after intestinal transplantation. Whole-study context: Each patient got anti-thymocyte globulin induction, then tacrolimus and steroids for approximately three years.

Trimming took 4 bases from V and 4 from J, leaving 14 bases between them. CDR3 length equals 14 residues. Germline lookup yields CDR1 SGHNT and CDR2 YYREEE (reference sequence). Notes on this clone: What it recognizes is unknown.

Data came from immunoSEQ multiplex PCR; TCRdb stores just in-frame clones and leaves some out. The top ten hold around 0.12% of the sample, which has about 120,000 clones, over 85% seen once. The rearrangement links TRBV5-4 to TRBJ1-2; the D gene is possibly TRBD1 (5 bases). The material was unstimulated CD4+ T cells sorted from spleen or lymph node cells, obtained before intestinal transplant. This TCR came from a human donor who received an intestinal transplant. Here the CDR3 reads CASSLDSTPYGYTF. The CDR3, as DNA: TGTGCCAGCAGCCTTGACAGTACCCCCTATGGCTACACCTTC.